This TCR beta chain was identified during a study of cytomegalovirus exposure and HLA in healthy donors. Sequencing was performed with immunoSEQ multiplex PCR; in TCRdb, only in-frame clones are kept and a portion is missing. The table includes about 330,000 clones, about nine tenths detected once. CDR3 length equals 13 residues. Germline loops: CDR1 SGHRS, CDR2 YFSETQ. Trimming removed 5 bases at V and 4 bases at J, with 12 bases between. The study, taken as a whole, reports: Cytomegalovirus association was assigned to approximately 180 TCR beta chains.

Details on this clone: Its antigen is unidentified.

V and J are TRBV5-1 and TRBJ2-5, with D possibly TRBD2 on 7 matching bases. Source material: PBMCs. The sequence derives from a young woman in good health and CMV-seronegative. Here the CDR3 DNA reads TGCGCCAGCAGTAACCGGGGGGCAGAGACCCAGTACTTC. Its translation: CASSNRGAETQYF.